This entry features one T cell receptor beta chain sequence. Its cognate antigen is unknown. Trimming stripped 7 bases from V and 2 bases from J, with 11 bases between. CDR3 length: 13 amino acids. Germline assignment: CDR1 SNHLY and CDR2 FYNNEI. The data belong to a study of circulating and synovial CD4+ cells in juvenile arthritis. General observations from the study: These repertoires were less diverse than bulk blood CD4 repertoires.

Some clones are missing from TCRdb's copy, which holds only in-frame ones; the method was immunoSEQ multiplex PCR. The sample lists roughly 13,000 clones, approximately 88% occurring once. The chain couples TRBV2 to TRBJ1-1, with D hard to call. The specimen sequenced was CD4+ T cells from synovial fluid. The TCR sequence derives from a human patient with juvenile idiopathic arthritis. Some clones in this sample may be carry-over from other donors' samples. The CDR3 DNA sequence: TGTGCCAGCACCGGGGAGGTCAACACTGAAGCTTTCTTT. Protein sequence: CASTGEVNTEAFF.